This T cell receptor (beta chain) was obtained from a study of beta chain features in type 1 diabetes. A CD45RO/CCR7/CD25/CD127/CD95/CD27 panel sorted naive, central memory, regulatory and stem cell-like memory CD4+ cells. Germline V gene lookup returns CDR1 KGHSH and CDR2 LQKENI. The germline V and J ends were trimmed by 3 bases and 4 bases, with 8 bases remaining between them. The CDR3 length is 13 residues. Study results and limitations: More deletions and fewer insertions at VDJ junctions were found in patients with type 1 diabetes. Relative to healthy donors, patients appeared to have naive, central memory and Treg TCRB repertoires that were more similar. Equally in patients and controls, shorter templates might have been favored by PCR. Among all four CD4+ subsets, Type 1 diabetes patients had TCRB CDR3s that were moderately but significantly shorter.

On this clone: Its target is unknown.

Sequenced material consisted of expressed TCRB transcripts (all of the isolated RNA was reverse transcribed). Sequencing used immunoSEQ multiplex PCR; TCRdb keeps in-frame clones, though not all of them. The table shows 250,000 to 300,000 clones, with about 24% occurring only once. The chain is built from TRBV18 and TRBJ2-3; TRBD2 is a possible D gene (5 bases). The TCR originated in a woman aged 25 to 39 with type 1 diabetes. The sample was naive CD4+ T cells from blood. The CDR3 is CASSPSGADTQYF. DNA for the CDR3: TGTGCCAGCTCACCGTCCGGGGCAGATACGCAGTATTTT.